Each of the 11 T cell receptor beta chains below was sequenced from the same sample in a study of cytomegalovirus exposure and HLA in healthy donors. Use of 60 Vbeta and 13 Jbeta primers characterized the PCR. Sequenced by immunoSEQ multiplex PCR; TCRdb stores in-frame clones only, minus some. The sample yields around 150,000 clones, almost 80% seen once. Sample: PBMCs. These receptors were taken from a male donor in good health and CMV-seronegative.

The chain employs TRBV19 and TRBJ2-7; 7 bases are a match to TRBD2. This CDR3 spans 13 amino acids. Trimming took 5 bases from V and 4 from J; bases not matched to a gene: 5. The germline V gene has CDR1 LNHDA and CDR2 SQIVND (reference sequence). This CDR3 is CASSGGLPYEQYF. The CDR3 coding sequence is TGTGCCAGTAGTGGGGGACTACCGTACGAGCAGTACTTC.

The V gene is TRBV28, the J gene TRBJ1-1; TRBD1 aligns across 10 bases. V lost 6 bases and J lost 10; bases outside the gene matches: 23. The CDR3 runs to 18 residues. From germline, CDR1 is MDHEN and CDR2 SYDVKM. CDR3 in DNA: TGTGCCAGCAGCCGAAGGACAGGGGGACCCCAAGAACGGAAAGGAGCTTTCTTT. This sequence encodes CASSRRTGGPQERKGAFF.

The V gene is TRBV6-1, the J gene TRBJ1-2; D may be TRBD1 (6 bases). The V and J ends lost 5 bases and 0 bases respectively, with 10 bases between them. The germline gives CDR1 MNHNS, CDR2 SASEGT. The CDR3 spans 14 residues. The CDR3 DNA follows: TGTGCCAGCAGTTTGACAGGTACTAACTATGGCTACACCTTC. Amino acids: CASSLTGTNYGYTF.

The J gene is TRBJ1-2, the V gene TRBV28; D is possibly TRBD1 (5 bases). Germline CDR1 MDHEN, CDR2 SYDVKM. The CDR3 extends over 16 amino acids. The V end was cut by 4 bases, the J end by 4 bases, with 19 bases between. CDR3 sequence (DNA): TGTGCCAGCAGTTCCCGGGCAGCGGGGGGGTCCTATGGCTACACCTTC. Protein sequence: CASSSRAAGGSYGYTF.

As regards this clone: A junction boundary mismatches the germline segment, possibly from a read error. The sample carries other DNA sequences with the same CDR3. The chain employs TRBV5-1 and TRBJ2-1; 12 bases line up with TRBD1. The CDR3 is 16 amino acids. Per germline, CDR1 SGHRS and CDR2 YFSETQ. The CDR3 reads CASSPSPGQGAHEQFF. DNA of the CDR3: TGCGCCAGCAGTCCCTCTCCGGGACAGGGGGCCCATGAACAGTTCTTC.

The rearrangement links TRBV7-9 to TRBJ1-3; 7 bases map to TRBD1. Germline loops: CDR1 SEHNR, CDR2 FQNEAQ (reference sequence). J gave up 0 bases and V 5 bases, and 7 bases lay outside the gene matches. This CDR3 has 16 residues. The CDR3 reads CASSLQGQSSGNTIYF. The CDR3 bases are TGTGCCAGCAGCCTCCAGGGACAGAGCTCTGGAAACACCATATATTTT.

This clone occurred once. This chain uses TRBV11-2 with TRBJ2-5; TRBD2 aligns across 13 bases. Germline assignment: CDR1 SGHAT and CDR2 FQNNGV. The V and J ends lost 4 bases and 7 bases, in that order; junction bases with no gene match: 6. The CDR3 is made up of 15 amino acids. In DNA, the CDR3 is TGTGCCAGCAGCTCAAGACTAGCGGGGGGAGGGACCCAGTACTTC. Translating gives CASSSRLAGGGTQYF.

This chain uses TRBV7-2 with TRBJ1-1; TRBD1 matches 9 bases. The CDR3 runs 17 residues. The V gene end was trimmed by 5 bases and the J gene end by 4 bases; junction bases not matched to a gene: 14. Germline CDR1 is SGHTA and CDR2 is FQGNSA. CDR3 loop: CASSQWTGAVLPTEAFF. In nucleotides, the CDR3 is TGTGCCAGCAGCCAATGGACAGGGGCCGTGTTACCCACTGAAGCTTTCTTT.

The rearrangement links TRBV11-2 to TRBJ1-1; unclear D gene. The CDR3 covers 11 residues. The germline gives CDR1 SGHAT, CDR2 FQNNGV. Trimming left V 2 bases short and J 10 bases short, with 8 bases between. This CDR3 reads CASSLWQRAFF. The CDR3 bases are TGTGCCAGCAGCTTATGGCAAAGAGCTTTCTTT.

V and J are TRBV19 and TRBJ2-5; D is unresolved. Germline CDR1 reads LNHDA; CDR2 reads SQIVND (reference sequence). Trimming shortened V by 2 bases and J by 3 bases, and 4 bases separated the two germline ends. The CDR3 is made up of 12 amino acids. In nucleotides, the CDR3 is TGTGCCAGTAGTATAACAGAAGAGACCCAGTACTTC. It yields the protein CASSITEETQYF.

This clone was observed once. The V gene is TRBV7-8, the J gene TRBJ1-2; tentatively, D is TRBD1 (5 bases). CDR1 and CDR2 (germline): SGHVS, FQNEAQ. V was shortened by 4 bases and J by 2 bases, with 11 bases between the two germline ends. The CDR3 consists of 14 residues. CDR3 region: CASSSRQSNYGYTF. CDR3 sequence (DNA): TGTGCCAGCAGCTCCCGACAGAGCAACTATGGCTACACCTTC. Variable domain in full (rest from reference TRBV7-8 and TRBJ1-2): GAGVSQSPRYKVAKRGQDVALRCDPISGHVSLFWYQQALGQGPEFLTYFQNEAQLDKSGLPSDRFFAERPEGSVSTLKIQRTQQEDSAVYLCASSSRQSNYGYTFGSGTRLTVV.